Reported below is one T cell receptor beta chain. Its antigen remains unidentified. No base-level quality is on record; no much larger clone is a single base apart. The CDR3 runs 11 amino acids, cysteine and phenylalanine included. Only the CDR3 DNA stays, 33 bases, in frame from base 1. V loses 6 bases, J loses 3 bases, and the germline ends lie 6 bases apart. CDR1 and CDR2 are read off the germline V gene as SNHLY and FYNNEI. The sample is drawn from a study of shared clonotypes between healthy human individuals (dated by TCRdb to 2019 to 2021). Regarding the complete study: Two women and a few men aged 18 to 49 years were included in the cohort. The study deeply sequenced blood TCR repertoires of several healthy adults to estimate repertoire size and the extent of clonotype sharing between individuals. Different laboratories and diverse techniques were used to prepare libraries and sequence TCR repertoires, to increase sequencing depth and limit assay-specific biases. Per donor, three plates each were used for CD4 naive and CD4 memory, two for CD8 naive, and one for CD8 memory. Each donor's leukapheresis produced roughly between roughly 0.85 and 10 billion PBMCs.

CD8 naive samples were obtained by positive selection for CCR7 among CD45RO-negative cells, yielding a CD45RA+CCR7+ population from which TemRA cells were excluded. Donors were healthy HIV-negative adults with no recently reported acute infections or vaccinations. All donors were Caucasian adults living in Nashville, Tennessee, USA. Blood was collected by leukapheresis, and PBMCs were isolated by Ficoll-Histopaque density gradient centrifugation and then cryopreserved in liquid nitrogen vapor phase. Analytical flow cytometry was used to check the purity and quantity of every magnetically sorted T cell population. From each sorted fraction, genomic DNA was isolated and quantified by UV absorbance on a Nanodrop 2000c. Using the deep immunoSEQ assay, multiplex PCR amplified TCR CDR3 regions from genomic DNA. Genomic DNA extracted from each cell subset was distributed evenly over all wells of several immunoSEQ 96-well plates, and each plate served as one replicate. Each replicate PCR for sorted subsets received roughly 0.2 ug genomic DNA, equal to 28,000 or so T cell genomes. Purified libraries were measured with a Qubit 3.0 fluorometer, size-checked on a Bioanalyzer 2100, and measured again with the KAPA Library Quantification kit. A separate single-read 150-cycle Illumina NextSeq 550 flow cell was used to sequence each immunoSEQ 96-well plate. Per the source publication's procedure: The immunoSEQ output contained only junctional sequences without quality scores, so filtering could not match that applied to full-length reads. Sequences were annotated with PyIR, a Python wrapper for IgBLAST v1.9, and V/J genes and CDR3 were assigned using IMGT germline references. Any read was removed if the V/J assignment was weak (E-value above 1e-6), the CDR3 was missing, or the read contained stop codons, out-of-frame junctions, or ambiguous translated residues. V3J clonotypes were defined by identical inferred V gene, J gene, and CDR3 amino acid sequence. Percentage overlap between repertoires was calculated by dividing the number of shared unique clonotypes by the size of the smaller repertoire. RTK rarefaction, the Chao1 estimator, and Recon v2.1 estimates of unobserved clonotypes were used to assess repertoire richness. Generation probabilities for all TCRbeta clonotypes obtained by the gDNA method from several donors were computed using OLGA. Entries here come from immuneACCESS through TCRdb and include only in-frame sequences with V and J called. Some clones fail to appear in such tables; in the studies checked, an unresolved V gene covers under half of the shortfall, and the cause of the remainder is unknown. D and trimming were read from the DNA, whereas the V and J calls and clone size are those reported in that table. The sample records nearly 2 million clones, roughly 94% of which are singletons. The top ten clones comprise more than 0.9% of the sample.

Here is what the overall study found, with its caveats: Compared with non-shared clonotypes, clonotypes shared by all four sorted-subset donors had higher generation probabilities. Even with the large sequencing depth, rarefaction of the sorted-subset datasets indicated that sequencing was incomplete. Only blood was sampled, and tissue TCR repertoires likely differ from those in blood. Naive subsets generally had larger estimated clonotype richness than memory subsets. Across a handful of donors, approximately 5% of naive CD4, approximately 3.5% of naive CD8, 2% to 2.5% of memory CD4, and about 0.44% of memory CD8 clonotypes were shared. Based on pairwise subsampling, the degree of clonotype sharing among donors was expected to be affected by sequencing depth. The small number of donors limited the genetic and exposure-history diversity represented.

Here the chain combines TRBV2 and TRBJ2-7, with no confidently assigned D gene. What was sequenced was naive CD8+ T cells sorted from blood. Per the publication, the cell subset or site label means: CD45RA+CCR7+. The sequence came from a man younger than 35 in good health. The CDR3 protein sequence reads: CASRGNYEQYF. The nucleotide sequence reads TGTGCCAGCAGAGGAAACTACGAGCAGTACTTC.